This T cell receptor (beta chain) was captured by sequencing in a study of shared clonotypes between healthy human individuals. Study-level results: What limited the represented genetic and exposure-history diversity was the small number of donors.

CDR1 ENHRY and CDR2 SYGVKD come from the germline V gene. The V gene end was trimmed by 9 bases and the J gene end by 0 bases; junction bases not matched to a gene: 9. CDR3 size: 15 residues. Using immunoSEQ multiplex PCR, the repertoire was profiled, and TCRdb retains in-frame clones only, with some absent. The sample carries 800,000 to 1,200,000 clones, 78% recorded once. The donors, healthy adults who were HIV-negative, had experienced no recent acute infections or vaccinations. Comments on this clone: Antigen: not known.

This rearrangement joins TRBV10-3 to TRBJ1-2; 8 bases match TRBD1. Specimen: memory CD4+ T cells from PBMCs. Described subset: CD45RA-negative fraction. This clonotype originated in a man aged 18 to 35 in good health. Some clones in this sample may be carry-over from other donors' samples. The CDR3 nucleotides are TGTGCCATAAAACAGGGGGGGGACTCTAACTATGGCTACACCTTC. Amino acid sequence: CAIKQGGDSNYGYTF.